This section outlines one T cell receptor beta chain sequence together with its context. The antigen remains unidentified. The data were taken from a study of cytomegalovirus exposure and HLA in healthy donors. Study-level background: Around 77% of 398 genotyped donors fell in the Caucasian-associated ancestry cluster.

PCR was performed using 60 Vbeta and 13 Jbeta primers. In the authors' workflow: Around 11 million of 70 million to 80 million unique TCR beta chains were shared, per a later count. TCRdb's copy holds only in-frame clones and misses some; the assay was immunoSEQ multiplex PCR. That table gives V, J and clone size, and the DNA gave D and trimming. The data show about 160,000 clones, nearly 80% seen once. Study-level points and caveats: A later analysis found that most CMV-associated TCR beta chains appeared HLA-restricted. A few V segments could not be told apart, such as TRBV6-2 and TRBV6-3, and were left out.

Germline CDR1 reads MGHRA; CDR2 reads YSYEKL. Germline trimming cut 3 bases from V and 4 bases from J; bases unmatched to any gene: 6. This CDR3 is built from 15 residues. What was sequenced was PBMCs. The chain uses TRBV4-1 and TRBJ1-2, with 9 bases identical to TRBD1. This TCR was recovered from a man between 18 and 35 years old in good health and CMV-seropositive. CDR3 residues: CASSQRTGDFYGYTF. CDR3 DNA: TGCGCCAGCAGCCAGAGGACAGGGGATTTCTATGGCTACACCTTC.